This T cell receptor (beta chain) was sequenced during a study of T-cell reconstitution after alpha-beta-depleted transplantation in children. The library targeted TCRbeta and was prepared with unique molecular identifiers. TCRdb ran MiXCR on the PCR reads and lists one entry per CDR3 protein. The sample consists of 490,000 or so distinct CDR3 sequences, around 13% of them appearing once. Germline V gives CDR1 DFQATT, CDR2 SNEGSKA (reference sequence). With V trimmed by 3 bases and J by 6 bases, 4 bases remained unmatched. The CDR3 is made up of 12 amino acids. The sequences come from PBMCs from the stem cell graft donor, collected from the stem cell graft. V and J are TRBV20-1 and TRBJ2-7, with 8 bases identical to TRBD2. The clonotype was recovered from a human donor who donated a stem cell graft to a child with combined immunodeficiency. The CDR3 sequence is CSASGRVAEQYF. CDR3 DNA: TGCAGTGCTAGCGGGAGGGTAGCCGAGCAGTACTTC.